The subject of this entry is one T cell receptor beta chain. Its antigen is still unknown. This entry is derived from a study of T cell repertoires in cytomegalovirus infection. The overall study: The authors used CMV epitopes that were HLA-C-restricted (recently identified) and HLA-B-restricted (well studied). From public TCR beta signatures came an indication of both CMV infection and matching HLA type. Findings and caveats of the study: Dominating the ex vivo response were HLA-C-restricted CMV-specific TCR beta clonotypes. The cumulative frequency of public TCR beta families distinguished individuals who carried CMV together with the relevant HLA.

Trimming took off 5 bases at V and 4 bases at J, with 11 bases between the two ends. The length of the CDR3 is 13 residues. Germline CDR1 reads SGHVS; CDR2 reads FNYEAQ. Using its own MiXCR run on the reads, TCRdb lists one record per CDR3 protein. The table has about 900,000 distinct CDR3 sequences, around 29% seen once. The genes are TRBV7-6 and TRBJ1-2; D remains ambiguous. The source of this sequence is a human donor in good health (CMV status not recorded). Some clones in this sample may be carry-over from other donors' samples. The material sequenced was cultured CD8+ T cells from PBMCs, taken from culture after CMV antigen stimulation. The CDR3, as DNA: TGTGCCAGCAGCGGACGTGGAATCTATGGCTACACCTTC. It encodes CASSGRGIYGYTF.